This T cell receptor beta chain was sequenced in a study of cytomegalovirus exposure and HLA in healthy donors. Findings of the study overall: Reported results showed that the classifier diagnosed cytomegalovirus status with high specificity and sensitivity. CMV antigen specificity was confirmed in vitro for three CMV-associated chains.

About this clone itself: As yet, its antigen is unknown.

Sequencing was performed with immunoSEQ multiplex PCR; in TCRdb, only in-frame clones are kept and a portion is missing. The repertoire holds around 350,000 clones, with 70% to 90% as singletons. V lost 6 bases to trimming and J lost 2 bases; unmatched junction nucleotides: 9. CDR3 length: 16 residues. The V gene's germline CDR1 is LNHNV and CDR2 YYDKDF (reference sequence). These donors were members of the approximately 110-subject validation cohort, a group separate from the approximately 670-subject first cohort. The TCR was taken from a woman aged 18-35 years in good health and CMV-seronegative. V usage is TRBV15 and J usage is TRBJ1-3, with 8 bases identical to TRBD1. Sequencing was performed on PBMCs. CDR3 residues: CATSLRTGFTGNTIYF. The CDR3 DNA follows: TGTGCCACCAGTCTTAGGACAGGGTTTACTGGAAACACCATATATTTT.